One and the same sample provided the 5 T cell receptor beta chains below, sequenced in a study of blood T cell repertoires in COVID-19. This table comes from immunoSEQ multiplex PCR, and its TCRdb copy is limited to in-frame clones, with some not included. The repertoire holds a few hundred thousand clones, roughly 90% seen once, with over 0.8% in the top ten. Sequencing was carried out using PBMCs or T cells enriched from blood (not recorded which). The receptor set was obtained from a woman aged 30 to 39 who had recovered from COVID-19.

The chain has TRBV7-8 and TRBJ1-4; 8 nucleotides align to TRBD1. Losses at the gene ends were 1 base for V and 6 bases for J; bases not matched to a gene: 1. CDR3 length: 14 residues. The germline gives CDR1 SGHVS, CDR2 FQNEAQ. CDR3 sequence: CASSLGQGHEKLFF. Here the CDR3 DNA reads TGTGCCAGCAGCTTAGGACAGGGGCATGAAAAACTGTTTTTT. Together with reference TRBV7-8 and TRBJ1-4, the CDR3 gives the full variable domain: GAGVSQSPRYKVAKRGQDVALRCDPISGHVSLFWYQQALGQGPEFLTYFQNEAQLDKSGLPSDRFFAERPEGSVSTLKIQRTQQEDSAVYLCASSLGQGHEKLFFGSGTQLSVL.

This chain joins TRBV28 and TRBJ1-2, with TRBD1 matching over 11 bases. Germline CDR1 MDHEN, CDR2 SYDVKM. After removal of 6 bases from V and 8 bases from J, the junction contained 2 bases not matched to a gene. This CDR3 is 12 amino acids long. Here the CDR3 DNA reads TGTGCCAGCAGACGGACAGGGGGCGGCTACACCTTC. It translates to CASRRTGGGYTF.

The chain uses TRBV18 and TRBJ2-2; 8 bases align to TRBD1. CDR1 is KGHSH, CDR2 LQKENI, per germline. The trim removed 3 bases at V and 4 bases at J, leaving 7 bases unmatched. CDR3 size: 16 residues. The CDR3 sequence is CASSPRTGISTGELFF. The CDR3 DNA reads TGTGCCAGCTCACCCCGGACAGGGATCAGCACCGGGGAGCTGTTTTTT.

This clone was recorded a few times. V is TRBV5-5 and J is TRBJ1-2, with 9 bases aligning to TRBD1. Germline V lookup: CDR1 SGHKS, CDR2 YYEKEE (reference sequence). The V and J ends lost 0 bases and 4 bases, in that order; junction bases with no gene match: 10. This CDR3 spans 17 amino acids. The CDR3 nucleotides read TGTGCCAGCAGCTTGGCTGGGGACAGGGATTCGGGCTATGGCTACACCTTC. Its protein product is CASSLAGDRDSGYGYTF.

The chain is built from TRBV19 and TRBJ1-1, with D unclear. The CDR3 loop spans 12 amino acids. Germline V CDR1 and CDR2: LNHDA, SQIVND (reference sequence). V shed 10 bases and J shed 2 bases, with 11 bases lying between them. CDR3: CATQSGNTEAFF. The CDR3 DNA sequence: TGTGCCACTCAATCGGGTAACACTGAAGCTTTCTTT.